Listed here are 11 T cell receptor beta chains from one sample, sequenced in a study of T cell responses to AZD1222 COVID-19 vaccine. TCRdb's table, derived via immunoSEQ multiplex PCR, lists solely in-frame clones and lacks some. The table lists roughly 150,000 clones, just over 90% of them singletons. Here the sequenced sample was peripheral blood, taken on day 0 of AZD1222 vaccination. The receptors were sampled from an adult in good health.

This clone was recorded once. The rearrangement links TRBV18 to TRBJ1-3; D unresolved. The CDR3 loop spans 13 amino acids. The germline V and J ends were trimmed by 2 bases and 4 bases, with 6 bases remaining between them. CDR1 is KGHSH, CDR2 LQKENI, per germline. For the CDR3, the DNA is TGTGCCAGCTCACCAAATGACGGAAACACCATATATTTT. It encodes CASSPNDGNTIYF.

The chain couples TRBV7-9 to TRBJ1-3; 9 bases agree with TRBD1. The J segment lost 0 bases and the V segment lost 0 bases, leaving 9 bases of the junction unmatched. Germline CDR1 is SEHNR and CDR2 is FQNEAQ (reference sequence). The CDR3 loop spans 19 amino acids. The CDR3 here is CASSLAGQGTGFSGNTIYF. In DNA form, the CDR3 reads TGTGCCAGCAGCTTAGCCGGACAGGGGACAGGGTTCTCTGGAAACACCATATATTTT.

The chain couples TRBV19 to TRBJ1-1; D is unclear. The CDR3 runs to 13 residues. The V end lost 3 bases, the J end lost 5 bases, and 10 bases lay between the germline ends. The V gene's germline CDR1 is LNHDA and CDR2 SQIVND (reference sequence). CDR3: CASSIERATEAFF. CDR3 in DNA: TGTGCCAGTAGTATCGAAAGGGCAACTGAAGCTTTCTTT.

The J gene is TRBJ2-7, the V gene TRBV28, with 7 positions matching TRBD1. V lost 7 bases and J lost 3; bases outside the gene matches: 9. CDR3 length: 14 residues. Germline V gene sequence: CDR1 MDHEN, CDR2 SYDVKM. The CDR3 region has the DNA TGTGCCAGCACTTACGGGACAGCAGACTACGAGCAGTACTTC. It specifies CASTYGTADYEQYF.

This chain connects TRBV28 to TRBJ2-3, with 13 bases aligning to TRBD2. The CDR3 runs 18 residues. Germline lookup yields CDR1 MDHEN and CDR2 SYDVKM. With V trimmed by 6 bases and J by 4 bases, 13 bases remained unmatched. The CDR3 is CASSQLLAGGPVPDTQYF. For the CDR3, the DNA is TGTGCCAGCAGCCAACTACTAGCGGGGGGGCCGGTCCCAGATACGCAGTATTTT.

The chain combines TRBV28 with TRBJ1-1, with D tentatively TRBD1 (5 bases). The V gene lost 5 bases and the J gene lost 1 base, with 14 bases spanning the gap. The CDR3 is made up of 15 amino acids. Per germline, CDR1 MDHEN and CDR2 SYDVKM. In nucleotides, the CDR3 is TGTGCCAGCAGTCCCCCGGGGGGAGGGAACACTGAAGCTTTCTTT. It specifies CASSPPGGGNTEAFF.

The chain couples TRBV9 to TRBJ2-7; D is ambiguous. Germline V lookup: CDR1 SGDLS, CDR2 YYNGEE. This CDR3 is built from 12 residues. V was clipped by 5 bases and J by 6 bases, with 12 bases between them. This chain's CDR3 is CASSQANGEQYF. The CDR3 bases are TGTGCCAGCAGTCAGGCCAATGGCGAGCAGTACTTC.

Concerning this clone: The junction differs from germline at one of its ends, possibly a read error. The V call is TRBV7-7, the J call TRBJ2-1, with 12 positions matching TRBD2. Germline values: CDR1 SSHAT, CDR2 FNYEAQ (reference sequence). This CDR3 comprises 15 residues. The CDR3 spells CASSGGLAGYNEQFF. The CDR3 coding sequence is TGTGCTAGCAGCGGAGGACTAGCGGGGTACAATGAGCAGTTCTTC.

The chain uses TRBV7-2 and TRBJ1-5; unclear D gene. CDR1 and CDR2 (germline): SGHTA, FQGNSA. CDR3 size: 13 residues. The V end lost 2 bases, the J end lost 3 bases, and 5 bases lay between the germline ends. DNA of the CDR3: TGTGCCAGCAGCTTAAGGTTCAATCAGCCCCAGCATTTT. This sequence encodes CASSLRFNQPQHF.

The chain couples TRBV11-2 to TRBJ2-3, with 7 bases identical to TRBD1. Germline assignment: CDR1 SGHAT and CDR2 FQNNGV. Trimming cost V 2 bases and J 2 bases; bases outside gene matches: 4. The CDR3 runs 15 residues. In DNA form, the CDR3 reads TGTGCCAGCAGCTTATTGGGACAGTACACAGATACGCAGTATTTT. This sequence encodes CASSLLGQYTDTQYF.

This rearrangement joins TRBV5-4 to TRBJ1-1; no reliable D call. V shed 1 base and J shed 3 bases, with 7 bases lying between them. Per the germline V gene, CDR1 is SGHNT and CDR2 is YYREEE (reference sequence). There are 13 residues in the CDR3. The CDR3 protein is CASSLWSDTEAFF. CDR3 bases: TGTGCCAGCAGCTTGTGGTCGGACACTGAAGCTTTCTTT.